Shown below are 20 T cell receptor beta chains from a single sample sequenced in a study of blood T cell repertoires in COVID-19. Data came from immunoSEQ multiplex PCR; TCRdb stores just in-frame clones and leaves some out. This table has some 250,000 clones, roughly nine tenths appearing once. The sample was PBMCs or T cells enriched from blood (not recorded which). The receptor set was obtained from a woman in her 30s with acute COVID-19.

This chain joins TRBV30 and TRBJ2-3; TRBD2 might be the D (5 bases). CDR3 size: 14 residues. Looked up from germline, CDR1 is GTSNPN and CDR2 is SVGIG (reference sequence). V was trimmed by 1 base and J by 0 bases, leaving 8 bases between them. The CDR3 DNA reads as TGTGCCTGGAGTGAAGCGGTTAGCACAGATACGCAGTATTTT. It translates to CAWSEAVSTDTQYF.

J is TRBJ1-6 and V is TRBV7-8, with D perhaps matching TRBD1 (6 bases). The V and J ends lost 0 bases and 9 bases respectively, with 15 bases between them. Per germline, CDR1 SGHVS and CDR2 FQNEAQ. This CDR3 has 16 residues. Written as DNA, the CDR3 is TGTGCCAGCAGCTTAGCGCTACCGGAAGGGGGTTCACCCCTCCACTTT. Translating it yields CASSLALPEGGSPLHF.

This chain links TRBV2 with TRBJ2-1; TRBD2 agrees at 11 bases. The ends lost 7 bases at V and 6 bases at J; junction bases unmatched: 5. CDR1 and CDR2 from the germline V gene are SNHLY and FYNNEI. The CDR3 contains 14 residues. The CDR3 loop reads CASTLLAGVNEQFF. Written as DNA, the CDR3 is TGTGCCAGCACTCTACTAGCGGGGGTCAATGAGCAGTTCTTC.

The chain is built from TRBV5-4 and TRBJ1-2; D is perhaps TRBD1 (5 bases). Germline values: CDR1 SGHNT, CDR2 YYREEE (reference sequence). The length of the CDR3 is 14 residues. Trimming took off 4 bases at V and 8 bases at J, with 18 bases between the two ends. CDR3: CASSQGYPAWGYTF. The CDR3 DNA sequence: TGTGCCAGCAGCCAGGGTTATCCGGCTTGGGGCTACACCTTC.

The genes are TRBV27 and TRBJ2-7; TRBD2 might be the D (5 bases). Germline V gives CDR1 MNHEY, CDR2 SMNVEV (reference sequence). CDR3 length: 16 residues. Trimming took off 5 bases at V and 0 bases at J, with 17 bases between the two ends. The CDR3 nucleotides are TGTGCCAGCAGTCTAAACCTCGGCGGGCGCTCCTACGAGCAGTACTTC. Translation gives CASSLNLGGRSYEQYF.

This sequence joins TRBV7-6 and TRBJ1-5, with D unclear. Per germline, CDR1 SGHVS and CDR2 FNYEAQ. The CDR3 runs to 14 residues. The V and J ends lost 1 base and 4 bases respectively, with 8 bases between them. The CDR3: CASSLGELNQPQHF. The DNA of the CDR3 is TGTGCCAGCAGCTTAGGGGAGTTAAATCAGCCCCAGCATTTT.

The chain is built from TRBV4-1 and TRBJ1-6; D gene uncertain. In germline, CDR1 is MGHRA, CDR2 YSYEKL. V lost 1 base, J lost 4 bases, and 5 bases lay in between. The CDR3 contains 14 residues. DNA of the CDR3: TGCGCCAGCAGCCAAGGCCAGTATAATTCACCCCTCCACTTT. Translation gives CASSQGQYNSPLHF.

The genes are TRBV7-2 and TRBJ2-7, with 13 bases that match TRBD2. J lost 9 bases, V lost 5 bases, and 10 bases had no gene match. The CDR3 is 15 residues long. Germline CDR1 SGHTA, CDR2 FQGNSA. The CDR3 coding sequence is TGTGCCAGCAGCCGGATACTAGCGGGGGGGAGTAGGCAGTACTTC. Amino acids: CASSRILAGGSRQYF.

Points on this clone: Additional DNA sequences in this sample encode the identical CDR3. The chain is built from TRBV7-9 and TRBJ2-5; 9 nucleotides align to TRBD1. The CDR3 consists of 15 residues. Germline values: CDR1 SEHNR, CDR2 FQNEAQ (reference sequence). With 2 bases clipped from V and 2 bases from J, the junction kept 3 bases outside the gene matches. The CDR3 here is CASSLRQGVQETQYF. CDR3 DNA: TGTGCCAGCAGCTTACGACAGGGGGTACAAGAGACCCAGTACTTC. Using reference TRBV7-9 and TRBJ2-5 for the parts outside the CDR3, the full variable domain is DTGVSQNPRHKITKRGQNVTFRCDPISEHNRLYWYRQTLGQGPEFLTYFQNEAQLEKSRLLSDRFSAERPKGSFSTLEIQRTEQGDSAMYLCASSLRQGVQETQYFGPGTRLLVL.

This clone was seen just once. This chain connects TRBV7-8 to TRBJ2-7; possible D gene TRBD1, 6 bases. This CDR3 comprises 15 residues. CDR1 SGHVS and CDR2 FQNEAQ come from the germline V gene. V was shortened by 4 bases and J by 5 bases, with 18 bases between the two germline ends. CDR3 coding DNA: TGTGCCAGCAGCTCGTCCGGGACATCGTACCACGAGCAGTACTTC. Its protein is CASSSSGTSYHEQYF.

The table lists this clone with a count of one. The chain combines TRBV5-5 with TRBJ2-5; 8 nucleotides line up with TRBD1. The CDR3 loop spans 14 amino acids. The V segment lost 5 bases and the J segment 4 bases; nucleotides outside the gene matches: 7. Germline assignment: CDR1 SGHKS and CDR2 YYEKEE (reference sequence). The CDR3 here is CASSKGTGAETQYF. As DNA, the CDR3 is TGTGCCAGCAGTAAAGGGACAGGAGCAGAGACCCAGTACTTC.

The chain carries TRBV5-1 and TRBJ2-7; D perhaps matches TRBD1 (6 bases). V was pared by 2 bases and J by 3 bases, with 15 bases between. The CDR3 loop spans 15 amino acids. From germline, CDR1 is SGHRS and CDR2 YFSETQ. The CDR3 region is CASSFFGTTHYEQYF. The DNA for the CDR3 is TGCGCCAGCAGCTTTTTTGGGACAACACACTACGAGCAGTACTTC.

This chain joins TRBV10-3 and TRBJ1-1; 9 nucleotides align to TRBD1. Germline V gives CDR1 ENHRY, CDR2 SYGVKD. With V trimmed by 7 bases and J by 7 bases, 4 bases remained unmatched. This CDR3 comprises 12 residues. CDR3 in amino acids: CAINGQGREAFF. The CDR3 DNA is TGTGCCATCAACGGACAGGGGCGTGAAGCTTTCTTT.

For the CDR3, the DNA is TGTGCCAGCAGCCAGGGACAGGGGGCCCCTGAAGCTTTCTTT. Its translation is CASSQGQGAPEAFF. The rearrangement links TRBV11-3 to TRBJ1-1; 12 bases align to TRBD1. Losses at the gene ends were 5 bases for V and 6 bases for J; bases not matched to a gene: 4. The CDR3 loop spans 14 amino acids. Per the germline V gene, CDR1 is SGHNT and CDR2 is YENEEA.

In this sample, this clone turned up once. The gene calls are TRBV28 and TRBJ1-5; D gene ambiguous. This CDR3 spans 15 amino acids. Germline V gene data show CDR1 as MDHEN and CDR2 as SYDVKM. Between the trimmed V and J ends, which lost 2 bases and 2 bases, there was a span of 10 bases. The CDR3 DNA reads TGTGCCAGCAGTTTAGGAACAGCCCGCAATCAGCCCCAGCATTTT. It translates to CASSLGTARNQPQHF.

V gene TRBV2 combines with J gene TRBJ1-5; no reliable D call. Trimming stripped 7 bases from V and 7 bases from J, with 17 bases between. Germline V gene lookup returns CDR1 SNHLY and CDR2 FYNNEI. The CDR3 extends over 14 amino acids. The CDR3 sequence is CASTRGPNVQPQHF. For the CDR3, the DNA is TGTGCCAGCACCCGAGGCCCAAATGTCCAGCCCCAGCATTTT.

The J gene is TRBJ1-1, the V gene TRBV7-9; D remains unclear. CDR1 and CDR2 from the germline V gene are SEHNR and FQNEAQ (reference sequence). The CDR3 extends over 13 amino acids. The V gene lost 3 bases and the J gene lost 6 bases, with 11 bases spanning the gap. CDR3 DNA: TGTGCCAGCAGCTTCACAAGAGAGGCTGAAGCTTTCTTT. Translating gives CASSFTREAEAFF.

The chain combines TRBV6-5 with TRBJ1-5, with D perhaps matching TRBD1 (5 bases). CDR3 length equals 15 residues. Germline V lookup: CDR1 MNHEY, CDR2 SVGAGI. The V end lost 2 bases, the J end lost 7 bases, and 15 bases lay between the germline ends. DNA for the CDR3: TGTGCCAGCAGTTACCCGCCCCAGGGTGGACAGCCCCAGCATTTT. Translating gives CASSYPPQGGQPQHF.

This chain connects TRBV12-3 or TRBV12-4 to TRBJ2-1; tentatively, D is TRBD1 (6 bases). Trimming left V 1 base short and J 13 bases short, with 8 bases between. The length of the CDR3 is 11 residues. CDR3 sequence (DNA): TGTGCCAGCAGTTTAGGGGACATTCAGTTCTTC. Translating it yields CASSLGDIQFF.

V usage is TRBV2 and J usage is TRBJ2-1; D uncertain. This CDR3 contains 11 residues. Trimming pared 10 bases from V and 6 bases from J, leaving 10 bases between. Germline V CDR1 and CDR2: SNHLY, FYNNEI. CDR3 in amino acids: CATLLANEQFF. DNA of the CDR3: TGTGCCACCCTTTTAGCCAATGAGCAGTTCTTC.